One TCR beta chain is described in this entry. As yet, its antigen is unknown. This sample was taken from a study of cytomegalovirus exposure and HLA in healthy donors. In the PCR, 60 Vbeta and 13 Jbeta primers were used. As originally analysed: Later, an analysis found around 80 million unique TCR beta chains, and 9.5 million to 12 million of these were shared. Profiled with immunoSEQ multiplex PCR; TCRdb holds only in-frame clones, not every one. V and J calls plus clone size are reproduced from that table; the DNA served to infer D and trimming. Its clone listing holds about 140,000 clones. Study-wide results and caveats: For most TCR beta V segments, an earlier analysis put the productive rate at about 90% or about 30% of the time.

The V gene lost 6 bases and the J gene lost 4 bases, with 12 bases spanning the gap. CDR1 and CDR2 from the germline V gene are SNHLY and FYNNEI. This CDR3 contains 13 residues. The clonotype comes from a woman in her late teens or twenties in good health and CMV-seronegative. The sequencing sample was made of PBMCs. The rearrangement links TRBV2 to TRBJ1-2, with D tentatively TRBD1 (6 bases). The CDR3 sequence is CASSLDRLYGYTF. The CDR3 nucleotides read TGTGCCAGCAGCCTAGACAGGCTCTATGGCTACACCTTC.